Detailed here is one T cell receptor beta chain. These data belong to a study of T cell changes during pregnancy in multiple sclerosis. V was shortened by 3 bases and J by 1 base, with 21 bases between the two germline ends. This CDR3 is 18 amino acids long. Germline-derived CDR1 and CDR2 are MDHEN and SYDVKM. TCRdb's table, derived via immunoSEQ multiplex PCR, lists solely in-frame clones and lacks some. The sample lists 50,000 to 70,000 clones, roughly 92% occurring once. The clonotype was recovered from a female donor with multiple sclerosis, enrolled in a pregnancy study. This rearrangement joins TRBV28 to TRBJ1-2; D is possibly TRBD1 (5 bases). The sequenced sample was peripheral blood, obtained in the second trimester of pregnancy. In DNA form, the CDR3 reads TGTGCCAGCAGTTTCGCGGCAGGGCGCGATTCCTTTAACTATGGCTACACCTTC. Protein product: CASSFAAGRDSFNYGYTF.